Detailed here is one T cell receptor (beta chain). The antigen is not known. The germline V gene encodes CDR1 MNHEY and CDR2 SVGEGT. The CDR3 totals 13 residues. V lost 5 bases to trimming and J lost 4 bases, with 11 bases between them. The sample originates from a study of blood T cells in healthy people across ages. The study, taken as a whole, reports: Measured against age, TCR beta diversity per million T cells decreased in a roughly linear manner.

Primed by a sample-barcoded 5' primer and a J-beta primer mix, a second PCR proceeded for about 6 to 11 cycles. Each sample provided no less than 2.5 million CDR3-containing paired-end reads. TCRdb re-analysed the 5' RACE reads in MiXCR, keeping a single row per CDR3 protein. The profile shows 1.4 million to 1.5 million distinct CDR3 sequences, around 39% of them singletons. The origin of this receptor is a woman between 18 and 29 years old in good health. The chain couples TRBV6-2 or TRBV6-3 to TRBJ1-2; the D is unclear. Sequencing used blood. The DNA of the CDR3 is TGTGCCAGCAGTGACTTAACAGCCTATGGCTACACCTTC. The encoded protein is CASSDLTAYGYTF.